The 22 T cell receptor beta chains in this list originate from one sample, sequenced in a study of regulatory T cells in long-lasting Graves disease. Time point indicated: newly diagnosed GD, antithyroid drugs for less than 3 months. PBMC-extracted RNA yielded the TCR library. Both iRepertoire HTBI primers and Arm-PCR of CDR3 regions were used to build the TCR beta libraries. TCRdb reanalysed the multiplex PCR reads using MiXCR and keeps one entry per CDR3 protein. The sample lists 450,000 to 500,000 distinct CDR3 sequences, under 20% occurring once. The data also belong to a second study, concerning T cells in Graves' hyperthyroidism and ophthalmopathy.

Sample: peripheral blood mononuclear cells (PBMCs), taken at new diagnosis, from a patient treated with antithyroid drugs. The receptors shown here come from a man in his forties with Graves disease.

This clonotype turned up a few times. This chain connects TRBV29-1 to TRBJ2-7, with TRBD2 matching 8 bases. In germline, CDR1 is SQVTM, CDR2 ANQGSEA. This CDR3 contains 12 residues. Trimming removed 5 bases from V and 4 bases from J; junction bases left unmatched: 4. The CDR3 nucleotides read TGCAGCGTTAGACTAGCGCATTACGAGCAGTACTTC. It yields the protein CSVRLAHYEQYF.

V is TRBV6-2 or TRBV6-3 and J is TRBJ2-5; 7 bases are a match to TRBD2. Trimming at V came to 6 bases and at J to 1 base, leaving 11 bases not matched to a gene. The CDR3 has 16 residues. Germline-derived CDR1 and CDR2 are MNHEY and SVGEGT. In DNA, the CDR3 is TGTGCCAGCAGCCCGGGGGGTACTTATTCCCAAGAGACCCAGTACTTC. It codes for CASSPGGTYSQETQYF.

The chain recombines TRBV7-2 with TRBJ2-5; unclear D gene. Trimming removed 1 base at V and 5 bases at J, with 5 bases between. Germline CDR1 and CDR2: SGHTA and FQGNSA. The CDR3 loop spans 12 amino acids. The CDR3 coding sequence is TGTGCCAGCAGCTTAGATTGGGAGACCCAGTACTTC. Translated, it gives CASSLDWETQYF.

V is TRBV3-1 and J is TRBJ2-6; D is uncertain. The V end lost 5 bases, the J end lost 3 bases, and 11 bases lay between the germline ends. Germline lookup yields CDR1 LGHDT and CDR2 YNNKEL (reference sequence). CDR3 size: 15 residues. The CDR3 region has the DNA TGTGCCAGCAGCTCCCATCGGGTTGGGGCCAACGTCCTGACTTTC. It encodes CASSSHRVGANVLTF. Full variable domain (remainder filled in from reference TRBV3-1 and TRBJ2-6): DTAVSQTPKYLVTQMGNDKSIKCEQNLGHDTMYWYKQDSKKFLKIMFSYNNKELIINETVPNRFSPKSPDKAHLNLHINSLELGDSAVYFCASSSHRVGANVLTFGAGSRLTVL.

This clonotype was seen ten or more times. J is TRBJ1-1 and V is TRBV5-1; TRBD1 might be the D (5 bases). In germline, CDR1 is SGHRS, CDR2 YFSETQ. The V gene lost 2 bases and the J gene lost 1 base, with 12 bases spanning the gap. This CDR3 comprises 15 residues. CDR3: CASSFAGVSNTEAFF. The CDR3 DNA reads as TGCGCCAGCAGCTTCGCGGGGGTTTCGAACACTGAAGCTTTCTTT.

This clonotype came up once. The rearrangement links TRBV3-1 to TRBJ1-4; no firm D call. V lost 1 base and J lost 3, with 6 bases in between. In germline, CDR1 is LGHDT, CDR2 YNNKEL (reference sequence). This CDR3 has 14 residues. The CDR3 here is CASSQGRANEKLFF. CDR3 in DNA: TGTGCCAGCAGCCAAGGACGGGCTAATGAAAAACTGTTTTTT. The complete variable domain, with remaining parts taken from reference TRBV3-1 and TRBJ1-4, reads DTAVSQTPKYLVTQMGNDKSIKCEQNLGHDTMYWYKQDSKKFLKIMFSYNNKELIINETVPNRFSPKSPDKAHLNLHINSLELGDSAVYFCASSQGRANEKLFFGSGTQLSVL.

The table lists this clonotype with many counts. The chain recombines TRBV28 with TRBJ1-2, with TRBD1 as a possible D gene (6 bases). Trimming stripped 6 bases from V and 14 bases from J, with 25 bases between. The CDR3 sequence is 14 residues long. The germline gives CDR1 MDHEN, CDR2 SYDVKM. CDR3 residues: CASRIDSLGGLGTF. The CDR3 DNA follows: TGTGCCAGCAGGATCGATTCTTTGGGGGGGCTGGGGACCTTC.

V gene TRBV29-1 combines with J gene TRBJ2-7; the match to TRBD1 covers 8 bases. This CDR3 has 13 residues. V was pared by 3 bases and J by 2 bases, with 3 bases of the junction left unmatched. Germline-derived CDR1 and CDR2 are SQVTM and ANQGSEA. The CDR3 DNA sequence: TGCAGCGTTGAGCGGGACAGGCCCTACGAGCAGTACTTC. Protein: CSVERDRPYEQYF.

This clonotype was seen ten or more times. This rearrangement joins TRBV2 to TRBJ2-5, with D possibly being TRBD1 (6 bases). The CDR3 spans 13 residues. Germline loops: CDR1 SNHLY, CDR2 FYNNEI. V dropped 5 bases and J dropped 4 bases, with 11 bases sitting between them. CDR3 nucleotide sequence: TGTGCCAGCAGTCGCCAGACAGGAGAGACCCAGTACTTC. Translating it yields CASSRQTGETQYF.

This clonotype has more than one count but fewer than ten. The chain combines TRBV7-2 with TRBJ2-2, with TRBD2 as a possible D gene (5 bases). CDR1 SGHTA and CDR2 FQGNSA come from the germline V gene. The CDR3 runs to 15 residues. The ends were cut back, 1 base at V and 6 bases at J, with 12 bases in the middle. CDR3 in DNA: TGTGCCAGCAGCTTAGAACGTAGCGTTCCCGGGGAGCTGTTTTTT. It encodes CASSLERSVPGELFF.

The chain links TRBV6-1 to TRBJ2-7, with 9 nucleotides matching TRBD2. The germline V gene has CDR1 MNHNS and CDR2 SASEGT. This CDR3 is built from 15 residues. Losses at the gene ends were 6 bases for V and 2 bases for J; bases not matched to a gene: 8. The CDR3 loop is CASRGWAGGPYEQYF. DNA for the CDR3: TGTGCCAGCAGGGGTTGGGCGGGAGGGCCCTACGAGCAGTACTTC.

Of note for this clonotype: A much more abundant neighbour one base away suggests this may be a read error. The chain uses TRBV27 and TRBJ2-5; D is undetermined. The J call is uncertain, as TRBJ2-7 better fits the DNA end. The length of the CDR3 is 13 residues. The germline CDR1 and CDR2 sequences are MNHEY and SMNVEV (reference sequence). The CDR3 nucleotides read TGTGCCAGCAGCGTACTGGGTGGCGGCGAGCAGTACTTC. It is translated as CASSVLGGGEQYF.

In this sample, this clonotype turned up many times. The V and J genes are TRBV7-9 and TRBJ2-7; no reliable D call. Trimming took off 2 bases at V and 6 bases at J, with 14 bases between the two ends. Germline values: CDR1 SEHNR, CDR2 FQNEAQ (reference sequence). This CDR3 has 14 amino acids. The DNA of the CDR3 is TGTGCCAGCAGCTTAACGGAGAGAGGCTCCGAGCAGTACTTC. Translation gives CASSLTERGSEQYF.

Ten or more counts support this clonotype. V is TRBV30 and J is TRBJ2-7; D remains unclear. The CDR3 is 12 amino acids. The germline gives CDR1 GTSNPN, CDR2 SVGIG (reference sequence). V was pared by 5 bases and J by 0 bases, with 8 bases between. For the CDR3, the DNA is TGTGCCTGGGGGCCGTTCTCCTACGAGCAGTACTTC. It yields the protein CAWGPFSYEQYF.

This clonotype was seen repeatedly, ten times or more. The chain couples TRBV11-2 to TRBJ1-6; the D is unclear. Germline CDR1 and CDR2: SGHAT and FQNNGV. Trimming pared 2 bases from V and 3 bases from J, leaving 5 bases between. The CDR3 is 14 amino acids. CDR3 region: CASSLTDYNSPLHF. CDR3 bases: TGTGCCAGCAGCTTAACGGACTATAATTCACCCCTCCACTTT.

This clonotype was picked up many times. The chain uses TRBV28 and TRBJ2-7; D remains unclear. In germline, CDR1 is MDHEN, CDR2 SYDVKM. The CDR3 contains 13 residues. Trimming stripped 10 bases from V and 3 bases from J, with 16 bases between. CDR3 sequence: CATQRTRNYEQYF. DNA of the CDR3: TGTGCCACCCAACGTACCCGTAACTACGAGCAGTACTTC.

This clonotype was seen many times. The chain joins TRBV12-3 or TRBV12-4 to TRBJ2-1; D possibly uses TRBD1 or TRBD2 (5 bases each). The CDR3 is made up of 15 amino acids. Trimming took off 5 bases at V and 4 bases at J, with 15 bases between the two ends. The CDR3 region has the DNA TGTGCCAGCAGTCAACCCGGGACGCCATACAATGAGCAGTTCTTC. This sequence encodes CASSQPGTPYNEQFF.

In its sample, this clonotype was seen a few times. The germline gene is not matched at one end of the junction; a read error may be the cause. The chain is built from TRBV18 and TRBJ1-1; the match to TRBD1 covers 7 bases. This CDR3 contains 12 residues. CDR1 and CDR2 (germline): KGHSH, LQKENI. The CDR3 DNA sequence: TGTGCCAGCTCACCGGACAGGACTGGAGCTTTCTTT. It yields the protein CASSPDRTGAFF.

About this clonotype itself: A much larger clone lies one base from this, so it may be a read error. The CDR3, as DNA: TGTGCCAGCAGTCCCCGACAGGGATCCTACAATGAGCAGTACTTC. This encodes CASSPRQGSYNEQYF. The chain joins TRBV6-1 to TRBJ2-4; 7 bases agree with TRBD1. The CDR3 consists of 15 residues. V dropped 5 bases and J dropped 13; count of bases not matched to a gene: 17. Germline V gene sequence: CDR1 MNHNS, CDR2 SASEGT.

This clonotype appeared many times. The J gene is TRBJ2-5, the V gene TRBV20-1; D ambiguous. The CDR3 covers 12 residues. In germline, CDR1 is DFQATT, CDR2 SNEGSKA (reference sequence). The V and J ends lost 0 bases and 4 bases respectively, with 6 bases between them. CDR3 protein: CSARDVGETQYF. For the CDR3, the DNA is TGCAGTGCTAGAGATGTGGGAGAGACCCAGTACTTC.

This clonotype was seen repeatedly, ten times or more. The chain combines TRBV20-1 with TRBJ2-7, with 9 bases lining up with TRBD1. Germline V gene sequence: CDR1 DFQATT, CDR2 SNEGSKA (reference sequence). The V and J ends lost 4 bases and 6 bases, in that order; junction bases with no gene match: 10. The CDR3 consists of 14 residues. The CDR3 sequence is CSAKEPGQGSEQYF. The CDR3 region has the DNA TGCAGTGCTAAGGAACCGGGACAGGGAAGCGAGCAGTACTTC.

Many counts were recorded for this clonotype. The genes are TRBV3-1 and TRBJ2-1; D gene uncertain. The V end lost 6 bases, the J end lost 0 bases, and 6 bases lay between the germline ends. The germline CDR1 and CDR2 sequences are LGHDT and YNNKEL (reference sequence). The CDR3 is made up of 13 amino acids. CDR3 residues: CASRSSSYNEQFF. The CDR3 nucleotides are TGTGCCAGCAGGTCGAGCTCCTACAATGAGCAGTTCTTC.